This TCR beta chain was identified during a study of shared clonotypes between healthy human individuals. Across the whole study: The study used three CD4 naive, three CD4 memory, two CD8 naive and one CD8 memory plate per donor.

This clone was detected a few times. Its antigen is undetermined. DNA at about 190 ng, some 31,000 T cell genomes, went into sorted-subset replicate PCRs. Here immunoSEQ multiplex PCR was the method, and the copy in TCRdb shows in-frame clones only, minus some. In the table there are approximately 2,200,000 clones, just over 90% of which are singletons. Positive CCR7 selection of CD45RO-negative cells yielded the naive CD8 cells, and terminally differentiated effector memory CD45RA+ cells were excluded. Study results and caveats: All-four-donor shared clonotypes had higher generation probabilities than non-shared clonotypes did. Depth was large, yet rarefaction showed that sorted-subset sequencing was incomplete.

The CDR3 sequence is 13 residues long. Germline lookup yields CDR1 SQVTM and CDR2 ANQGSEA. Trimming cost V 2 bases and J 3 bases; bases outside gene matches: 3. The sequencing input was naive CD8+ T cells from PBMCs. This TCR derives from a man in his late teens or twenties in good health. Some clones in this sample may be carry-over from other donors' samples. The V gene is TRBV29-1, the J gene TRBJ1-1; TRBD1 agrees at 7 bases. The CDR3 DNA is TGCAGCGTTGAACCAGGGGGGGACACTGAAGCTTTCTTT. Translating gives CSVEPGGDTEAFF.